This entry lists 16 T cell receptor beta chains sequenced from one sample in a study of response to subunit inactivated influenza vaccine. TCRdb redid the calling of the RT-PCR reads with MiXCR, one entry per CDR3 protein. Seen here are roughly 790,000 distinct CDR3 sequences, about 20% observed once, and the top ten hold 10% to 13%. This specimen was PBMCs from blood, taken 5 days after vaccination. The receptors shown here come from a man aged 50-59 years who received an inactivated influenza vaccine.

The sample holds a few counts of this clonotype. The V gene is TRBV6-5, the J gene TRBJ2-2, with 7 bases that match TRBD2. CDR3 length equals 16 residues. J lost 4 bases, V lost 5 bases, and 10 bases had no gene match. The germline gives CDR1 MNHEY, CDR2 SVGAGI. CDR3 nucleotide sequence: TGTGCCAGCAGTACTGTGGCGGGGGTGGTCACCGGGGAGCTGTTTTTT. As protein: CASSTVAGVVTGELFF.

This clonotype was counted between two and nine times. The V and J genes are TRBV12-3 or TRBV12-4 and TRBJ2-7; 8 bases are shared with TRBD1. V shed 5 bases and J 7 bases; nucleotides not matched to a gene: 10. CDR3 size: 14 residues. The chain's CDR3 is CASSPEAGGGEQYF. As DNA, the CDR3 is TGTGCCAGCAGTCCCGAGGCAGGGGGCGGTGAGCAGTACTTC.

The sample holds one count of this clonotype. The chain is built from TRBV20-1 and TRBJ1-4, with 9 bases identical to TRBD1. The CDR3 consists of 13 residues. Germline V gene sequence: CDR1 DFQATT, CDR2 SNEGSKA (reference sequence). V was clipped by 5 bases and J by 8 bases; unmatched bases: 6. Here the CDR3 reads CSARTGANEKLFF. In nucleotides, the CDR3 is TGCAGTGCTCGGACAGGGGCAAACGAAAAACTGTTTTTT.

The chain recombines TRBV19 with TRBJ1-2; maybe TRBD1 (6 bases). The V gene lost 6 bases and the J gene lost 8 bases, with 22 bases spanning the gap. CDR3 length: 15 residues. Germline V gives CDR1 LNHDA, CDR2 SQIVND (reference sequence). The CDR3 is CASSPGQSRWEGYTF. The CDR3 nucleotides are TGTGCCAGTAGCCCCGGACAGTCCCGATGGGAAGGCTACACCTTC.

The CDR3 DNA follows: TGCAGTGCAAAACAGGGAGGCGGGGAGCTGTTTTTT. Encoded protein: CSAKQGGGELFF. V usage is TRBV20-1 and J usage is TRBJ2-2, with D perhaps TRBD1 or TRBD2 (6 bases each). The germline gives CDR1 DFQATT, CDR2 SNEGSKA (reference sequence). Deletions cut 6 bases from V and 7 bases from J, with 12 bases between. The CDR3 extends over 12 amino acids.

The chain uses TRBV4-3 and TRBJ2-7, with 7 positions matching TRBD2. V lost 4 bases to trimming and J lost 3 bases; unmatched junction nucleotides: 9. Germline V gives CDR1 LGHNA, CDR2 YSLEER. CDR3 length equals 15 residues. CDR3 sequence: CASSPAGEPGYEQYF. For the CDR3, the DNA is TGCGCCAGCAGCCCGGCGGGGGAACCGGGCTACGAGCAGTACTTC.

The chain links TRBV5-6 to TRBJ1-5; D may be TRBD1 (5 bases). The CDR3 is made up of 16 amino acids. Trimming took 2 bases from V and 1 from J, leaving 13 bases between them. Germline CDR1 SGHDT, CDR2 YYEEEE. In nucleotides, the CDR3 is TGTGCCAGCAGCTTCATTCAGCGGGGGAGCAATCAGCCCCAGCATTTT. Translated: CASSFIQRGSNQPQHF.

This chain connects TRBV5-1 to TRBJ2-3, with D possibly matching TRBD2 (6 bases). The germline V gene encodes CDR1 SGHRS and CDR2 YFSETQ. The CDR3 extends over 17 amino acids. V was pared by 3 bases and J by 1 base, with 18 bases between. The chain's CDR3 is CASSWAKEGRGTDTQYF. CDR3 DNA: TGCGCCAGCAGCTGGGCGAAGGAGGGGCGAGGCACAGATACGCAGTATTTT.

The chain carries TRBV5-1 and TRBJ1-1; TRBD1 is a possible D gene (5 bases). CDR3 length equals 15 residues. Trimming took off 4 bases at V and 4 bases at J, with 17 bases between the two ends. CDR1 and CDR2 from the germline V gene are SGHRS and YFSETQ. For the CDR3, the DNA is TGCGCCAGCAGCCTACAAGGATGGGGACCCACTGAAGCTTTCTTT. It is translated as CASSLQGWGPTEAFF.

The J gene is TRBJ1-2, the V gene TRBV6-5, with D perhaps TRBD1 (5 bases). The CDR3 contains 11 residues. Per the germline V gene, CDR1 is MNHEY and CDR2 is SVGAGI. Trimming removed 4 bases at V and 7 bases at J, with 7 bases between. The CDR3 DNA reads TGTGCCAGCAGTTCCGGGGGTGGCTACACCTTC. Translation: CASSSGGGYTF.

The V gene is TRBV10-3, the J gene TRBJ2-3, with D maybe TRBD2 (5 bases). CDR1 is ENHRY, CDR2 SYGVKD, per germline. V lost 0 bases and J 0 bases, leaving 13 bases between the germline ends. This CDR3 comprises 17 residues. The CDR3 sequence is CAISESEVQTSTDTQYF. DNA for the CDR3: TGTGCCATCAGTGAGTCGGAGGTGCAAACTAGCACAGATACGCAGTATTTT.

The rearrangement uses TRBV18 and TRBJ2-7; no reliable D call. The CDR3 contains 12 residues. Deletions cut 4 bases from V and 5 bases from J, with 9 bases between. Germline values: CDR1 KGHSH, CDR2 LQKENI. The CDR3 nucleotides read TGTGCCAGCTCACGAGGAAACCACGAGCAGTACTTC. Translation: CASSRGNHEQYF.

The rearrangement uses TRBV10-3 and TRBJ1-5, with D possibly matching TRBD1 (5 bases). Germline CDR1 is ENHRY and CDR2 is SYGVKD. V lost 7 bases and J 2 bases, leaving 12 bases between the germline ends. This CDR3 comprises 14 residues. CDR3 bases: TGTGCCATCAAAGGGACTGAGGGCAATCAGCCCCAGCATTTT. The encoded protein is CAIKGTEGNQPQHF.

The genes are TRBV25-1 and TRBJ2-5, with 8 nucleotides matching TRBD1. Looked up from germline, CDR1 is MGHDK and CDR2 is SYGVNS. V lost 5 bases and J lost 5; bases outside the gene matches: 7. The CDR3 is 14 residues long. CDR3: CASSLRQGWETQYF. CDR3 sequence (DNA): TGTGCCAGCAGTCTTCGACAGGGGTGGGAGACCCAGTACTTC.

This clonotype was recorded a few times. This chain links TRBV11-2 with TRBJ2-5; the match to TRBD2 covers 11 bases. CDR3 length: 17 residues. CDR1 and CDR2 from the germline V gene are SGHAT and FQNNGV. The trim removed 2 bases at V and 2 bases at J, leaving 7 bases unmatched. The CDR3 sequence: CASSLTPGLAAQETQYF. The CDR3 bases are TGTGCCAGCAGCTTAACCCCGGGACTAGCGGCTCAAGAGACCCAGTACTTC. Supplemented by reference TRBV11-2 and TRBJ2-5, the full variable domain reads EAGVAQSPRYKIIEKRQSVAFWCNPISGHATLYWYQQILGQGPKLLIQFQNNGVVDDSQLPKDRFSAERLKGVDSTLKIQPAKLEDSAVYLCASSLTPGLAAQETQYFGPGTRLLVL.

This clonotype was seen only a few times. The chain links TRBV9 to TRBJ2-7; no firm D call. The ends were cut back, 0 bases at V and 3 bases at J, with 19 bases in the middle. The CDR3 sequence is 17 residues long. Germline V gene lookup returns CDR1 SGDLS and CDR2 YYNGEE. DNA of the CDR3: TGTGCCAGCAGCGTAGGGCCAGGTCTGACTGATTTCTACGAGCAGTACTTC. It yields the protein CASSVGPGLTDFYEQYF.